The 8 T cell receptor beta chains presented below share a single source sample, sequenced in a study of T cells in Graves' hyperthyroidism and ophthalmopathy. Amplified TCR beta CDR3 regions derived from RNA transcripts. First-round RT-PCR with HTBI primers amplified the TCR CDR3 region. TCRdb processed the multiplex PCR reads anew with MiXCR; each CDR3 protein has one entry. The table shows 480,000 or so distinct CDR3 sequences, with 35% to 50% occurring only once. Sequencing was carried out using peripheral blood or thyroid tissue (not recorded which). Every receptor here comes from an adult woman with Graves' disease, either hyperthyroidism or ophthalmopathy (not recorded which).

This chain joins TRBV7-2 and TRBJ2-5, with TRBD2 as a possible D gene (5 bases). Germline V gene lookup returns CDR1 SGHTA and CDR2 FQGNSA. V gave up 5 bases and J gave up 4 bases, with 26 bases separating them. There are 18 residues in the CDR3. CDR3 DNA: TGTGCCAGCAGCCCACCGAGGGTGGGCTTCCTCTTGGGAGAGACCCAGTACTTC. Protein: CASSPPRVGFLLGETQYF.

This chain joins TRBV19 and TRBJ2-2; no clear D. V lost 1 base and J 9 bases, leaving 12 bases between the germline ends. In germline, CDR1 is LNHDA, CDR2 SQIVND (reference sequence). The CDR3 loop spans 14 amino acids. The CDR3 nucleotides are TGTGCCAGTAGTATAGCCCCCCGTAGCTGGGAGCTGTTTTTT. It is translated as CASSIAPRSWELFF.

The CDR3 region is CSARDPQAGETQYF. In nucleotides, the CDR3 is TGCAGTGCTAGAGACCCCCAAGCTGGGGAGACCCAGTACTTC. The J gene is TRBJ2-5, the V gene TRBV20-1; unclear D gene. The CDR3 is made up of 14 amino acids. V was shortened by 0 bases and J by 5 bases, with 13 bases between the two germline ends. Germline V gene data show CDR1 as DFQATT and CDR2 as SNEGSKA (reference sequence).

The rearrangement joins TRBV11-1 to TRBJ2-7, with TRBD2 matching over 11 bases. V shed 4 bases and J 1 base; nucleotides not matched to a gene: 9. The CDR3 runs 17 residues. CDR1 and CDR2 from the germline V gene are SGHAT and FQDESV (reference sequence). CDR3 bases: TGTGCCAGCAGCTCACCTCTGACTAGCGGGGATTCCTACGAGCAGTACTTC. This gives the protein CASSSPLTSGDSYEQYF.

About this clonotype itself: One base away lies a much larger clone, so this may be a sequencing read error. This CDR3 is CAISLLGRGGELFF. The CDR3 nucleotides read TGTGCCATCAGCCTACTCGGACGAGGCGGGGAGCTGTTTTTT. The chain couples TRBV10-3 to TRBJ2-2, with D uncertain. CDR1 is ENHRY, CDR2 SYGVKD, per germline. The CDR3 extends over 14 amino acids. Trimming shortened V by 6 bases and J by 7 bases, and 15 bases separated the two germline ends.

The rearrangement links TRBV20-1 to TRBJ2-4, with D uncertain. Germline CDR1 reads DFQATT; CDR2 reads SNEGSKA (reference sequence). This CDR3 has 15 amino acids. The V gene lost 0 bases and the J gene lost 0 bases, with 9 bases spanning the gap. Written as DNA, the CDR3 is TGCAGTGCTAGAGATCACGGGCTAGCCAAAAACATTCAGTACTTC. It specifies CSARDHGLAKNIQYF.

As to this clonotype: Being one base from a much bigger clone, this may be a read error. The chain couples TRBV12-3 or TRBV12-4 to TRBJ1-1; D ambiguous. The CDR3 totals 11 residues. V was pared by 4 bases and J by 8 bases, with 8 bases between. In DNA form, the CDR3 reads TGTGCCAGCAGTTCAGGTTACGAAGCTTTCTTT. This sequence encodes CASSSGYEAFF.

The chain couples TRBV5-6 to TRBJ1-1, with D maybe TRBD1 (6 bases). This CDR3 region has 14 residues. V lost 0 bases and J 7 bases, leaving 13 bases between the germline ends. The germline gives CDR1 SGHDT, CDR2 YYEEEE. CDR3 sequence (DNA): TGTGCCAGCAGCTTGGAAATGGAGACAGGTGAAGCTTTCTTT. This translates into CASSLEMETGEAFF.